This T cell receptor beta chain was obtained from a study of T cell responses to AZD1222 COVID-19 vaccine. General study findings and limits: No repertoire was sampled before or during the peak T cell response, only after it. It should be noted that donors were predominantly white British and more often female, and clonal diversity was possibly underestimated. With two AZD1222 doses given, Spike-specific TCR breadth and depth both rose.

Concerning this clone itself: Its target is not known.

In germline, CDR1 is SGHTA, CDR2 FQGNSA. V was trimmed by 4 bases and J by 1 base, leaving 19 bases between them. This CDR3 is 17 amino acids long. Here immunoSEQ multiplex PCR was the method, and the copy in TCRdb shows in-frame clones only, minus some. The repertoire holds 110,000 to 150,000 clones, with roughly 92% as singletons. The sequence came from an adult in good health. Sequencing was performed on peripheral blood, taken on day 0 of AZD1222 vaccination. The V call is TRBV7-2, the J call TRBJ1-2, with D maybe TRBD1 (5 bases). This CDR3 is CASSYVLGGTSNYGYTF. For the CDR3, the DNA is TGTGCCAGCAGCTATGTACTCGGTGGGACCAGTAACTATGGCTACACCTTC.